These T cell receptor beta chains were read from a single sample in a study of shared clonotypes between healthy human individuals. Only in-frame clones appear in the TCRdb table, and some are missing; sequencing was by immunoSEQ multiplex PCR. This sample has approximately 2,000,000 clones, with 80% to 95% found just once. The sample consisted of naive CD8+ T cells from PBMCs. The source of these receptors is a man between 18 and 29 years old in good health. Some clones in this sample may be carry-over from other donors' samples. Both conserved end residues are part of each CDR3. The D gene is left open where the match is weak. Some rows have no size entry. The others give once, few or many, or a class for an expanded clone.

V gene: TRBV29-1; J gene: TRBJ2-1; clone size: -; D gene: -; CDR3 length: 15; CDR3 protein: CSVDSAGYVYNEQFF; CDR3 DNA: TGCAGCGTTGATTCCGCGGGATACGTGTACAATGAGCAGTTCTTC
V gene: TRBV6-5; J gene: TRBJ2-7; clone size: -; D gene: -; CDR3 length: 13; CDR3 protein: CASSPGPNLEQYF; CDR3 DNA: TGTGCCAGCAGCCCGGGACCGAATTTGGAGCAGTACTTC
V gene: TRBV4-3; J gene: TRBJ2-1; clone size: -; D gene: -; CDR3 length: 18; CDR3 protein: CASSQDSSQSSPYNEQFF; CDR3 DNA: TGCGCCAGCAGCCAAGATTCTAGTCAGTCTAGCCCCTACAATGAGCAGTTCTTC
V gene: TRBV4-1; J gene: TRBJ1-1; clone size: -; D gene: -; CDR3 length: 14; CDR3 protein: CASSQDQKEPEAFF; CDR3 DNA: TGCGCCAGCAGCCAAGATCAAAAGGAACCTGAAGCTTTCTTT
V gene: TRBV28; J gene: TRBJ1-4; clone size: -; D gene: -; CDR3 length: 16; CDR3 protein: CASSLRSGDVREKLFF; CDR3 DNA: TGTGCCAGCAGTTTAAGGAGCGGGGACGTACGGGAAAAACTGTTTTTT
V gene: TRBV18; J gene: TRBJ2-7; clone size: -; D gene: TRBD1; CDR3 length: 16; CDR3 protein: CASSPPWTGGTDEQYF; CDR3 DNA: TGTGCCAGCTCACCACCATGGACAGGGGGCACCGACGAGCAGTACTTC
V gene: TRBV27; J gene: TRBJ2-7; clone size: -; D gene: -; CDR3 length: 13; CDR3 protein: CASSEQGVYEQYF; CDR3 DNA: TGTGCCAGCAGTGAACAGGGAGTGTACGAGCAGTACTTC
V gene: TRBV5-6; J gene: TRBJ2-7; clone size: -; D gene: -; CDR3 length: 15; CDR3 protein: CASSQTRRVFYEQYF; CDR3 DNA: TGTGCCAGCAGCCAGACCCGACGCGTTTTCTACGAGCAGTACTTC
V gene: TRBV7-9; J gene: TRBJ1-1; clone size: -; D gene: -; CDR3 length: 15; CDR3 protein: CASSRLIGTVHEAFF; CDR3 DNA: TGTGCCAGCAGCCGACTTATAGGTACCGTTCATGAAGCTTTCTTT
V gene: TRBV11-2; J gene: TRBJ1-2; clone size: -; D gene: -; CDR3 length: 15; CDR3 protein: CASSLGAGLIYGYTF; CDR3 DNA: TGTGCCAGCAGCTTAGGAGCAGGGCTGATCTATGGCTACACCTTC
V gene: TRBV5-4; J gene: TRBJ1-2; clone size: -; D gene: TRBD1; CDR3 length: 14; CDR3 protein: CASSSGTGDYGYTF; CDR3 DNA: TGTGCCAGCAGCTCCGGGACAGGGGACTATGGCTACACCTTC
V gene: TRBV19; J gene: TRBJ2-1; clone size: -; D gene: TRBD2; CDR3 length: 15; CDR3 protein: CASSPYPSGSHEQFF; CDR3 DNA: TGTGCCAGTAGTCCCTACCCTAGCGGGAGTCATGAGCAGTTCTTC
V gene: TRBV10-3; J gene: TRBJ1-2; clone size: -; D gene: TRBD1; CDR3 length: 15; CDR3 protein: CAISEREDRGYGYTF; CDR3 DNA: TGTGCCATCAGTGAGAGAGAGGACAGGGGGTACGGCTACACCTTC
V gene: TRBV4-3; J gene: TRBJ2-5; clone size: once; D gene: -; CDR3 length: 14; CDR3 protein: CASSRLYGSETQYF; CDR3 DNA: TGCGCCAGCAGCCGCCTGTATGGGTCGGAGACCCAGTACTTC
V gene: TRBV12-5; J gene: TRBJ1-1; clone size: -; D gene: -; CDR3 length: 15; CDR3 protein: CASGLGGPAPPEAFF; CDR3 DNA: TGTGCTAGTGGTTTGGGGGGACCGGCACCGCCTGAAGCTTTCTTT
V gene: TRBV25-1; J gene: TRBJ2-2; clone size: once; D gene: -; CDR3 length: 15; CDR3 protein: CASWGAGENTGELFF; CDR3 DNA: TGTGCCAGCTGGGGGGCGGGAGAGAACACCGGGGAGCTGTTTTTT
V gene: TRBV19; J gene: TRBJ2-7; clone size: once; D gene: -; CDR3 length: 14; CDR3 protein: CASSIGGRSYEQYF; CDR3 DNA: TGTGCCAGTAGTATTGGGGGCAGATCCTACGAGCAGTACTTC
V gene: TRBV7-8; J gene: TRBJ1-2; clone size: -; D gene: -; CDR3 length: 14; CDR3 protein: CASSSRTANYGYTF; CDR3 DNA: TGTGCCAGCAGCTCGCGGACAGCGAACTATGGCTACACCTTC
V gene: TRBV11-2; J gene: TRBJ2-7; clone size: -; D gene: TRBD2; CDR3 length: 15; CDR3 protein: CASSLTAGGAYEQYF; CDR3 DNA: TGTGCCAGCAGCTTGACAGCGGGAGGGGCCTACGAGCAGTACTTC
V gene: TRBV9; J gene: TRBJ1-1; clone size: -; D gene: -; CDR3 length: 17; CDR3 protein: CASSGDPLPPMNTEAFF; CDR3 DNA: TGTGCCAGCAGCGGAGACCCCCTTCCTCCTATGAACACTGAAGCTTTCTTT
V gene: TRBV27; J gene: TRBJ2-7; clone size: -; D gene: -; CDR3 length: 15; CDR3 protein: CASRPTSGNHYEQYF; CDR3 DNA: TGTGCCAGCAGACCCACCTCGGGGAACCATTACGAGCAGTACTTC
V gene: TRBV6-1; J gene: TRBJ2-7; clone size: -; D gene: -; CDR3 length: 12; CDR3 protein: CASRPWMGEQYF; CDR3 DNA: TGTGCCAGCAGGCCATGGATGGGGGAGCAGTACTTC
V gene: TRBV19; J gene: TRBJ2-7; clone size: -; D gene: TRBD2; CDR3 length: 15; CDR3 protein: CASAPGTSGPEEQYF; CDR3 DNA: TGTGCCAGCGCTCCAGGGACTAGCGGTCCTGAGGAGCAGTACTTC
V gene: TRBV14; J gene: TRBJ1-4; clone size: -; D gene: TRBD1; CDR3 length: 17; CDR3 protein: CASSPGTGGRANEKLFF; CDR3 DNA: TGTGCCAGCAGCCCCGGGACAGGGGGCAGGGCTAATGAAAAACTGTTTTTT
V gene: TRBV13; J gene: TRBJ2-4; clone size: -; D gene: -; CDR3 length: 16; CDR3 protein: CASSPQGQLAKNIQYF; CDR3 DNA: TGTGCCAGCAGCCCACAAGGACAGTTAGCCAAAAACATTCAGTACTTC
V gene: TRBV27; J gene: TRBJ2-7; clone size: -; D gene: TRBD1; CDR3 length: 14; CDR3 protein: CASSITGTGYEQYF; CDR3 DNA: TGTGCCAGCAGTATAACCGGGACAGGCTACGAGCAGTACTTC
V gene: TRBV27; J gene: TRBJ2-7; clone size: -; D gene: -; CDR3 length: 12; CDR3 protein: CASSFPGGQQYF; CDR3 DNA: TGTGCCAGCAGTTTCCCTGGGGGGCAACAGTACTTC
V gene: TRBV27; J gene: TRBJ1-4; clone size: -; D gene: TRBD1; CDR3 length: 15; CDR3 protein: CASRQSTGGSEKLFF; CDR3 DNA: TGTGCCAGCAGGCAAAGTACAGGGGGGAGTGAAAAACTGTTTTTT